This TCR beta chain came from a study of cytomegalovirus exposure and HLA in healthy donors. The CDR3 runs 13 residues. The V gene's germline CDR1 is SGHVS and CDR2 FQNEAQ. V was pared by 1 base and J by 5 bases, with 5 bases between. Healthy donors of bone marrow made up the group. As to this clone: Antigen: not known.

Whole-study results and caveats: Apparent HLA restriction characterized most CMV-associated TCR beta chains in a later analysis.

Primers: 60 Vbeta forward and 13 Jbeta reverse. Profiling relied on immunoSEQ multiplex PCR, and the TCRdb table lists in-frame clones only, not all of them. The sample lists 95,000 to 150,000 clones; about 60% were seen once. The source material was PBMCs. This clonotype was obtained from a middle-aged man in good health and CMV-seropositive. The gene calls are TRBV7-8 and TRBJ2-2; D unresolved. The CDR3 sequence is CASSLGSTGELFF. The CDR3 coding sequence is TGTGCCAGCAGCTTAGGTTCAACCGGGGAGCTGTTTTTT. Supplemented by reference TRBV7-8 and TRBJ2-2, the full variable domain reads GAGVSQSPRYKVAKRGQDVALRCDPISGHVSLFWYQQALGQGPEFLTYFQNEAQLDKSGLPSDRFFAERPEGSVSTLKIQRTQQEDSAVYLCASSLGSTGELFFGEGSRLTVL.